The entry below describes one T cell receptor (beta chain). This entry comes from a study of blood T cell repertoires in COVID-19. Libraries were prepared by immunoSEQ multiplex PCR; TCRdb keeps only in-frame clonotypes and omits some of them. This table holds 150,000 or so clones, roughly 80% found once. The CDR3 sequence is 15 residues long. The J segment lost 0 bases and the V segment lost 4 bases, leaving 3 bases of the junction unmatched. Germline-derived CDR1 and CDR2 are LGHDT and YNNKEL (reference sequence). The receptor was isolated from a woman aged 80 or over with acute or convalescent COVID-19. The gene calls are TRBV3-1 (or the pseudogene TRBV3-2) and TRBJ1-5; 7 nucleotides agree with TRBD1. The source material was peripheral blood. The CDR3 DNA reads as TGTGCCAGCAGCCTCACAGGGGCTAGCAATCAGCCCCAGCATTTT. Translating it yields CASSLTGASNQPQHF.